The clone carrying this T cell receptor beta chain was detected many times. Its target is unknown. After removal of 5 bases from V and 0 bases from J, the junction contained 5 bases not matched to a gene. CDR1 is SGHTA, CDR2 FQGNSA, per germline. This CDR3 contains 15 residues. The data were obtained in a study of response to subunit inactivated influenza vaccine. Whole-study results and caveats: After each seasonal influenza vaccination, few new T cells are recruited, the authors suggested.

TCRdb itself ran the RT-PCR reads through MiXCR, one entry per CDR3 protein. The sample yields around 160,000 distinct CDR3 sequences, under 13% seen once. The chain combines TRBV7-2 with TRBJ1-1, with 8 bases aligning to TRBD1. The clonotype comes from a man aged 50-60 years who received an inactivated influenza vaccine. The sample consisted of non-naive T cells sorted from PBMCs, taken more than 35 days after vaccination. The chain's CDR3 is CASSIYRGLNTEAFF. CDR3 nucleotides: TGTGCCAGCAGCATCTACAGGGGGTTGAACACTGAAGCTTTCTTT.